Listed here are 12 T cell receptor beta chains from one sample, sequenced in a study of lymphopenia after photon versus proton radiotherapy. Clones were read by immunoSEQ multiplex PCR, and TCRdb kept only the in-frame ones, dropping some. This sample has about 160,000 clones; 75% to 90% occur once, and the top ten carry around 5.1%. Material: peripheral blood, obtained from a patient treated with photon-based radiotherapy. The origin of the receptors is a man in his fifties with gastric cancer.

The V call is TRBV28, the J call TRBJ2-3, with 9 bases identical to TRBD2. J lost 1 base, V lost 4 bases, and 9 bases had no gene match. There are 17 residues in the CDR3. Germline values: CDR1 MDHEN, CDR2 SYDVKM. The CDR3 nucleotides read TGTGCCAGCAGTTACCATCCGGGACTAGCACGCACAGATACGCAGTATTTT. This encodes CASSYHPGLARTDTQYF.

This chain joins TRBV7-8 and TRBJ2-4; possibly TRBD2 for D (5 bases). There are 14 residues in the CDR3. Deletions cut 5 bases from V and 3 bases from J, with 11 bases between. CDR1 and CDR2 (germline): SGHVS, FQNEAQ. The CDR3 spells CASSPGDVKNIQYF. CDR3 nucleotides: TGTGCCAGCAGCCCCGGGGATGTCAAAAACATTCAGTACTTC.

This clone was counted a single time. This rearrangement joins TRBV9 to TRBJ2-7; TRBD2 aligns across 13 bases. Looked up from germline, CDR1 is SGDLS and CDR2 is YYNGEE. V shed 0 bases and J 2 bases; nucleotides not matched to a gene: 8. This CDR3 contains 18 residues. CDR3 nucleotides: TGTGCCAGCAGCGTAGCTCCCTTGGGGACTAGCGGGGCCTACGAGCAGTACTTC. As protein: CASSVAPLGTSGAYEQYF.

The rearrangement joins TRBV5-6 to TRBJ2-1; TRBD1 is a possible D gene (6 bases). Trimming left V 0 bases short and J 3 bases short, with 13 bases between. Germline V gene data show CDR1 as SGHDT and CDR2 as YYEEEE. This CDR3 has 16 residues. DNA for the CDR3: TGTGCCAGCAGCTTGGTGGCCGGACAGATCTACAATGAGCAGTTCTTC. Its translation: CASSLVAGQIYNEQFF.

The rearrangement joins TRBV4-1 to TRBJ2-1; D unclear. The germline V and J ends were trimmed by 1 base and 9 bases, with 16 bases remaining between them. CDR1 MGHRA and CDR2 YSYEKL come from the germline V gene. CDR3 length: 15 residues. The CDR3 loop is CASSQGSRWLAEQFF. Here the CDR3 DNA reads TGCGCCAGCAGCCAAGGGTCCCGGTGGTTGGCTGAGCAGTTCTTC.

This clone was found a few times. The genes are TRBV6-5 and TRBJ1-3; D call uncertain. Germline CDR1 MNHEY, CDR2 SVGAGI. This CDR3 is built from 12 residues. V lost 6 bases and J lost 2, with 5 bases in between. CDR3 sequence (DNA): TGTGCCAGCAGGGCGGCTGGAAACACCATATATTTT. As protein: CASRAAGNTIYF.

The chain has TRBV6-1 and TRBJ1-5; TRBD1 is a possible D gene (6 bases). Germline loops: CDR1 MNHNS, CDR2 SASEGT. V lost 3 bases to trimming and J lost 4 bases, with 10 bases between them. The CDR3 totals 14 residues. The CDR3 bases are TGTGCCAGCAGTGAGGCTCAGGGGAATCAGCCCCAGCATTTT. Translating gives CASSEAQGNQPQHF.

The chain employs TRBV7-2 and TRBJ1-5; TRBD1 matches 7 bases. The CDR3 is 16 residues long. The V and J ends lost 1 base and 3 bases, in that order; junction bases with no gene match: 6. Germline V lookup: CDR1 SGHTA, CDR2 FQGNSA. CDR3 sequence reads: CASSLVGDRPNQPQHF. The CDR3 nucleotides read TGTGCCAGCAGCTTAGTGGGGGACAGACCCAATCAGCCCCAGCATTTT. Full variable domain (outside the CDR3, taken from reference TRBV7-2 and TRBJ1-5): GAGVSQSPSNKVTEKGKDVELRCDPISGHTALYWYRQSLGQGLEFLIYFQGNSAPDKSGLPSDRFSAERTGGSVSTLTIQRTQQEDSAVYLCASSLVGDRPNQPQHFGDGTRLSIL.

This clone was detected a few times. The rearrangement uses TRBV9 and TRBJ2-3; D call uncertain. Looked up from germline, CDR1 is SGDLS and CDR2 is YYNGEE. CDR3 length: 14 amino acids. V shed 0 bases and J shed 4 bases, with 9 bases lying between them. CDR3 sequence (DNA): TGTGCCAGCAGCGTAGGTGGTAGGCCAGATACGCAGTATTTT. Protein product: CASSVGGRPDTQYF.

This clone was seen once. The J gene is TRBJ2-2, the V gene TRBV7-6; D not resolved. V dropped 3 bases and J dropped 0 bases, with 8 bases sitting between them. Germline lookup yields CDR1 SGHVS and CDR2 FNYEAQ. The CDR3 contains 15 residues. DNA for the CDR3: TGTGCCAGCAGCTTGCAGTTCGCGAACACCGGGGAGCTGTTTTTT. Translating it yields CASSLQFANTGELFF.

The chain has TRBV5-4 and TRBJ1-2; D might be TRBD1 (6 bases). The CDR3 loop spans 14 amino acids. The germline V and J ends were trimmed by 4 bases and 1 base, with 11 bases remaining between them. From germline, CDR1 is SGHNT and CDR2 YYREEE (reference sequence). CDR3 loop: CASSPVGGNYGYTF. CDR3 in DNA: TGTGCCAGCAGCCCGGTAGGGGGTAACTATGGCTACACCTTC.

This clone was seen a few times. CDR3 DNA sequence: TGTGCCAGCAGCGCCGGGACAGGGGGCCATCAGCCCCAGCATTTT. Translated, it gives CASSAGTGGHQPQHF. V gene TRBV5-6 combines with J gene TRBJ1-5, with 12 nucleotides matching TRBD1. Germline V gene data show CDR1 as SGHDT and CDR2 as YYEEEE. This CDR3 has 15 residues. V shed 4 bases, J shed 5 bases, and the junction held 4 bases outside the gene matches.